The 22 T cell receptor beta chains presented below share a single source sample, sequenced in a study of response to subunit inactivated influenza vaccine. From the RT-PCR reads, TCRdb called clonotypes with MiXCR, one entry per CDR3 protein. This sample has about 540,000 distinct CDR3 sequences, with around a quarter found just once. These data also formed part of another study, on T cells expressing NK-cell markers. That source reports: UMIs accompanied the 5'RACE template switching by which TCR beta cDNA was made.

The sample in question was CD4+ T cells sorted from PBMCs, obtained 12 days after vaccination. These receptors came from a man aged 50-59 years who received an inactivated influenza vaccine.

This clonotype was observed many times. The J gene is TRBJ2-5, the V gene TRBV7-9; D tentatively reads TRBD1 or TRBD2 (5 bases each). Trimming took 5 bases from V and 3 from J, leaving 10 bases between them. The CDR3 extends over 13 amino acids. The germline V gene has CDR1 SEHNR and CDR2 FQNEAQ (reference sequence). Here the CDR3 reads CASSRVGEETQYF. In DNA form, the CDR3 reads TGTGCCAGCAGCCGCGTGGGGGAAGAGACCCAGTACTTC. The whole variable domain, remainder taken from reference TRBV7-9 and TRBJ2-5, is DTGVSQNPRHKITKRGQNVTFRCDPISEHNRLYWYRQTLGQGPEFLTYFQNEAQLEKSRLLSDRFSAERPKGSFSTLEIQRTEQGDSAMYLCASSRVGEETQYFGPGTRLLVL.

This clonotype was observed a handful of times. The chain recombines TRBV20-1 with TRBJ2-3, with 11 bases identical to TRBD2. This CDR3 comprises 14 residues. The germline CDR1 and CDR2 sequences are DFQATT and SNEGSKA (reference sequence). The V and J ends lost 6 bases and 2 bases, in that order; junction bases with no gene match: 4. CDR3 sequence reads: CSAPSGGITDTQYF. The DNA for the CDR3 is TGCAGTGCGCCTAGCGGGGGGATCACAGATACGCAGTATTTT.

This clonotype was recorded a few times. The chain recombines TRBV6-1 with TRBJ1-5; possibly TRBD1 for D (5 bases). CDR1 and CDR2 (germline): MNHNS, SASEGT. V lost 4 bases and J 2 bases, leaving 9 bases between the germline ends. The CDR3 has 14 amino acids. CDR3 loop: CASSVQGRNQPQHF. CDR3 DNA: TGTGCCAGCAGTGTCCAGGGCCGCAATCAGCCCCAGCATTTT.

A single count supports this clonotype. This chain joins TRBV2 and TRBJ2-7; a weak D match, TRBD2 (5 bases). Germline V gene data show CDR1 as SNHLY and CDR2 as FYNNEI. V was shortened by 4 bases and J by 1 base, with 17 bases between the two germline ends. This CDR3 contains 16 residues. This CDR3 is CASSVSGVGPSYEQYF. The CDR3 nucleotides read TGTGCCAGCAGTGTTTCCGGGGTCGGACCATCCTACGAGCAGTACTTC.

This chain connects TRBV20-1 to TRBJ2-5, with D possibly being TRBD2 (7 bases). There are 17 residues in the CDR3. In germline, CDR1 is DFQATT, CDR2 SNEGSKA (reference sequence). V dropped 1 base and J dropped 0 bases, with 18 bases sitting between them. This chain's CDR3 is CSARGGGGKLYQETQYF. DNA for the CDR3: TGCAGTGCTAGAGGCGGCGGGGGCAAGTTATACCAAGAGACCCAGTACTTC.

This clonotype appeared a few times. The J gene is TRBJ1-1, the V gene TRBV12-3 or TRBV12-4; no clear D. The CDR3 contains 13 residues. The ends were cut back, 1 base at V and 4 bases at J, with 7 bases in the middle. CDR3 sequence reads: CASSLGDPTEAFF. The CDR3 DNA reads as TGTGCCAGCAGTTTAGGAGATCCCACTGAAGCTTTCTTT.

This clonotype was observed a handful of times. This chain links TRBV7-9 with TRBJ2-7; D not certain. CDR1 and CDR2 (germline): SEHNR, FQNEAQ (reference sequence). The V end was cut by 1 base, the J end by 2 bases, with 18 bases between. This CDR3 has 17 residues. CDR3 loop: CASSLVTWGSFTYEQYF. The CDR3 DNA reads TGTGCCAGCAGCTTAGTAACTTGGGGATCATTCACCTACGAGCAGTACTTC.

This clonotype was counted many times. The chain is built from TRBV29-1 and TRBJ2-1, with TRBD2 matching 16 bases. Germline lookup yields CDR1 SQVTM and CDR2 ANQGSEA. The CDR3 loop spans 17 amino acids. J lost 8 bases, V lost 0 bases, and 7 bases had no gene match. CDR3 amino acids: CSVEDQGTSGRVHEQFF. Written as DNA, the CDR3 is TGCAGCGTTGAAGATCAAGGGACTAGCGGGAGGGTGCATGAGCAGTTCTTC.

This clonotype was recorded a few times. For the CDR3, the DNA is TGCGCCAGCAGCTTCGTTGAAGGGGGCACTGAAGCTTTCTTT. Encoded protein: CASSFVEGGTEAFF. The V and J genes are TRBV5-1 and TRBJ1-1; possible D gene TRBD1, 6 bases. Trimming took 2 bases from V and 4 from J, leaving 12 bases between them. Germline values: CDR1 SGHRS, CDR2 YFSETQ. CDR3 length: 14 residues.

The chain is built from TRBV5-1 and TRBJ2-1; D might be TRBD2 (5 bases). From germline, CDR1 is SGHRS and CDR2 YFSETQ. The V end lost 0 bases, the J end lost 0 bases, and 19 bases lay between the germline ends. CDR3 length: 19 amino acids. CDR3 bases: TGCGCCAGCAGCTTGGATTTTAGCGCCGAGTCGAGCTCCTACAATGAGCAGTTCTTC. Its translation is CASSLDFSAESSSYNEQFF.

This sequence joins TRBV20-1 and TRBJ1-1; D ambiguous. Trimming stripped 3 bases from V and 9 bases from J, with 17 bases between. Per germline, CDR1 DFQATT and CDR2 SNEGSKA (reference sequence). This CDR3 has 13 residues. CDR3 loop: CSASRLGPQKAFF. The CDR3 DNA reads TGCAGTGCTAGCCGACTAGGCCCACAAAAAGCTTTCTTT.

The chain recombines TRBV20-1 with TRBJ2-2, with TRBD2 identical over 10 bases. The V gene's germline CDR1 is DFQATT and CDR2 SNEGSKA (reference sequence). The J segment lost 8 bases and the V segment lost 3 bases, leaving 6 bases of the junction unmatched. The CDR3 extends over 14 amino acids. CDR3: CSARFLAGVGELFF. The CDR3 bases are TGCAGTGCTAGGTTCCTAGCGGGGGTAGGGGAGCTGTTTTTT.

This chain connects TRBV29-1 to TRBJ2-1; TRBD2 aligns across 9 bases. The germline V gene encodes CDR1 SQVTM and CDR2 ANQGSEA. The CDR3 totals 16 residues. V shed 6 bases, J shed 0 bases, and the junction held 9 bases outside the gene matches. The CDR3 coding sequence is TGCAGCGTCCCGGGGGGTAGCGGGAGCTCCTACAATGAGCAGTTCTTC. It is translated as CSVPGGSGSSYNEQFF.

The V call is TRBV7-2, the J call TRBJ2-3, with 9 bases matching TRBD1. Germline V gene data show CDR1 as SGHTA and CDR2 as FQGNSA. V trimming: 5 bases; J trimming: 4 bases; junction bases outside the gene matches: 7. This CDR3 is 15 amino acids long. CDR3 amino acids: CASSPRGTGPDTQYF. In DNA form, the CDR3 reads TGTGCCAGCAGCCCACGCGGGACAGGGCCAGATACGCAGTATTTT. The whole variable domain, filled in from reference TRBV7-2 and TRBJ2-3, reads GAGVSQSPSNKVTEKGKDVELRCDPISGHTALYWYRQSLGQGLEFLIYFQGNSAPDKSGLPSDRFSAERTGGSVSTLTIQRTQQEDSAVYLCASSPRGTGPDTQYFGPGTRLTVL.

The rearrangement uses TRBV28 and TRBJ2-1; no clear D. V was pared by 4 bases and J by 8 bases, with 9 bases between. There are 12 residues in the CDR3. The germline gives CDR1 MDHEN, CDR2 SYDVKM. The CDR3 DNA is TGTGCCAGCAGTTCTTTTATGGATGAGCAGTTCTTC. This gives the protein CASSSFMDEQFF.

This clonotype was counted a few times. The genes are TRBV11-2 and TRBJ2-7, with 7 positions matching TRBD1. This CDR3 contains 15 residues. The V gene's germline CDR1 is SGHAT and CDR2 FQNNGV. Trimming cost V 0 bases and J 3 bases; bases outside gene matches: 5. In DNA form, the CDR3 reads TGTGCCAGCAGCTTAGATCGACAGGGTAACTACGAGCAGTACTTC. It encodes CASSLDRQGNYEQYF. Looking up the rest from reference TRBV11-2 and TRBJ2-7 gives the full variable domain: EAGVAQSPRYKIIEKRQSVAFWCNPISGHATLYWYQQILGQGPKLLIQFQNNGVVDDSQLPKDRFSAERLKGVDSTLKIQPAKLEDSAVYLCASSLDRQGNYEQYFGPGTRLTVT.

The V and J genes are TRBV5-1 and TRBJ2-1, with D perhaps being TRBD1 or TRBD2 (7 bases each). With 3 bases removed from V and 2 bases from J, the gap between germline ends came to 18 bases. Germline loops: CDR1 SGHRS, CDR2 YFSETQ. The CDR3 sequence is 17 residues long. CDR3 region: CASSWGGGGVAYNEQFF. As DNA, the CDR3 is TGCGCCAGCAGCTGGGGGGGAGGGGGCGTTGCCTACAATGAGCAGTTCTTC.

The gene calls are TRBV4-1 and TRBJ2-7, with D possibly matching TRBD2 (5 bases). The CDR3 totals 16 residues. Trimming took 2 bases from V and 2 from J, leaving 16 bases between them. The germline V gene has CDR1 MGHRA and CDR2 YSYEKL. The CDR3 nucleotides are TGCGCCAGCAGCCAACTTACTGGACGGGATCCCTACGAGCAGTACTTC. Its translation: CASSQLTGRDPYEQYF.

The V and J genes are TRBV7-2 and TRBJ2-3, with 13 nucleotides matching TRBD2. The germline V gene encodes CDR1 SGHTA and CDR2 FQGNSA. This CDR3 spans 16 amino acids. V lost 4 bases and J lost 4; bases outside the gene matches: 5. DNA for the CDR3: TGTGCCAGCAGCTCACGACTAGCGGGGGGTGCAGATACGCAGTATTTT. This translates into CASSSRLAGGADTQYF.

The rearrangement joins TRBV7-9 to TRBJ1-1; D call uncertain. Between the trimmed V and J ends, which lost 5 bases and 0 bases, there was a span of 7 bases. Germline V gene data show CDR1 as SEHNR and CDR2 as FQNEAQ (reference sequence). This CDR3 has 13 residues. The chain's CDR3 is CASSLYMNTEAFF. The CDR3 bases are TGTGCCAGCAGCCTTTATATGAACACTGAAGCTTTCTTT.

This clonotype was seen only a few times. The rearrangement links TRBV12-3 or TRBV12-4 to TRBJ2-3, with a weak D call TRBD2 (6 bases). The CDR3 consists of 14 residues. The germline V and J ends were trimmed by 6 bases and 1 base, with 11 bases remaining between them. The CDR3 DNA reads TGTGCCAGCAGGGCCGGGACTGGCACAGATACGCAGTATTTT. Protein product: CASRAGTGTDTQYF.

The V call is TRBV25-1, the J call TRBJ2-7, with a tentative D call TRBD1 (6 bases). V lost 7 bases to trimming and J lost 5 bases, with 12 bases between them. The germline gives CDR1 MGHDK, CDR2 SYGVNS. The CDR3 has 12 residues. The CDR3 nucleotides are TGTGCCAGCAATTTACAGGGAGACGAGCAGTACTTC. The encoded protein is CASNLQGDEQYF.